One sample yielded the 20 T cell receptor beta chains listed below, sequenced in a study of cytomegalovirus exposure and HLA in healthy donors. The PCR employed 60 Vbeta primers together with 13 Jbeta primers. The protocol was immunoSEQ multiplex PCR, while the TCRdb copy is restricted to in-frame clones and leaves out a portion. The listing records 200,000 or so clones. Sequenced material: PBMCs. These receptor sequences come from a girl aged 2 to 9 in good health and CMV-seropositive.

V gene TRBV27 combines with J gene TRBJ2-5, with TRBD1 identical over 7 bases. Germline V gene sequence: CDR1 MNHEY, CDR2 SMNVEV (reference sequence). The CDR3 covers 15 residues. Trimming removed 8 bases from V and 5 bases from J; junction bases left unmatched: 14. The CDR3 nucleotides are TGTGCCAGCTCCCTGGGGACAGCTCGCTGGGAGACCCAGTACTTC. This sequence encodes CASSLGTARWETQYF.

This chain uses TRBV19 with TRBJ2-6, with D possibly TRBD2 on 6 matching bases. Germline values: CDR1 LNHDA, CDR2 SQIVND (reference sequence). The V end was cut by 7 bases, the J end by 0 bases, with 19 bases between. The CDR3 is 18 amino acids. The CDR3 DNA reads TGTGCCAGTACCTTGGAGGGGTTCCCCCGCTCTGGGGCCAACGTCCTGACTTTC. As protein: CASTLEGFPRSGANVLTF.

The CDR3 nucleotides are TGTGCCAGCAGCTCGGGGGGGGGACTCCGCTCCTACGAGCAGTACTTC. It encodes CASSSGGGLRSYEQYF. The chain couples TRBV7-2 to TRBJ2-5; 8 bases map to TRBD2. The end of the DNA is better explained by TRBJ2-7, so the J call may be wrong. CDR3 length: 16 amino acids. Germline lookup yields CDR1 SGHTA and CDR2 FQGNSA.

As regards this clone: It is likely a read error, because the conserved phenylalanine at the end of the CDR3 is missing. The gene calls are TRBV6-4 and TRBJ1-2, with D tentatively TRBD1 (6 bases). V lost 9 bases to trimming and J lost 0 bases, with 23 bases between them. The CDR3 is made up of 17 amino acids. Germline V gene sequence: CDR1 MRHNA, CDR2 SNTAGT. CDR3 region: CARTRRGPPEPNYGYTL. DNA for the CDR3: TGTGCCAGGACCAGGCGGGGGCCGCCGGAACCTAACTATGGCTACACCCTC.

The chain has TRBV28 and TRBJ1-5, with 8 nucleotides matching TRBD1. There are 15 residues in the CDR3. Trimming took 5 bases from V and 1 from J; bases not matched to a gene: 4. Germline CDR1 reads MDHEN; CDR2 reads SYDVKM. The CDR3, as DNA: TGTGCCAGCAGTCTTGGGGACAGGAGCAATCAGCCCCAGCATTTT. Translated, it gives CASSLGDRSNQPQHF.

The J gene is TRBJ1-1, the V gene TRBV5-6; maybe TRBD1 (6 bases). This CDR3 contains 13 residues. The V gene's germline CDR1 is SGHDT and CDR2 YYEEEE. Between the trimmed V and J ends, which lost 5 bases and 1 base, there was a span of 9 bases. The CDR3 protein is CASSDRTNTEAFF. Here the CDR3 DNA reads TGTGCCAGCAGTGACAGGACGAACACTGAAGCTTTCTTT. Full variable domain (remainder filled in from reference TRBV5-6 and TRBJ1-1): DAGVTQSPTHLIKTRGQQVTLRCSPKSGHDTVSWYQQALGQGPQFIFQYYEEEERQRGNFPDRFSGHQFPNYSSELNVNALLLGDSALYLCASSDRTNTEAFFGQGTRLTVV.

The gene calls are TRBV9 and TRBJ2-5; 10 bases are a match to TRBD1. The CDR3 spans 14 residues. With 4 bases clipped from V and 5 bases from J, the junction kept 5 bases outside the gene matches. Germline V gene sequence: CDR1 SGDLS, CDR2 YYNGEE. CDR3 sequence reads: CASSPGTGVETQYF. CDR3 in DNA: TGTGCCAGCAGCCCAGGGACAGGGGTGGAGACCCAGTACTTC.

The chain couples TRBV10-2 to TRBJ1-3; 9 positions match TRBD1. J was trimmed by 2 bases and V by 7 bases; bases with no gene match: 9. The CDR3 is 16 amino acids. Germline CDR1 and CDR2: WSHSY and SAAADI. The CDR3 sequence is CASKPGQGSTGNTIYF. In DNA form, the CDR3 reads TGCGCCAGCAAGCCGGGACAGGGATCCACTGGAAACACCATATATTTT.

CDR3 in DNA: TGTGCCATGCGACAGGAGACCTCCTACGAGCAGTACTTC. The encoded protein is CAMRQETSYEQYF. The V call is TRBV6-1, the J call TRBJ2-7; D perhaps matches TRBD1 (6 bases). Trimming took 10 bases from V and 0 from J, leaving 13 bases between them. The CDR3 consists of 13 residues. CDR1 is MNHNS, CDR2 SASEGT, per germline.

This sequence joins TRBV27 and TRBJ2-5; possible D gene TRBD1, 5 bases. There are 14 residues in the CDR3. The germline V gene has CDR1 MNHEY and CDR2 SMNVEV (reference sequence). Trimming left V 5 bases short and J 4 bases short, with 14 bases between. The CDR3: CASSLGPGLETQYF. The CDR3 DNA reads as TGTGCCAGCAGTCTAGGACCAGGGCTAGAGACCCAGTACTTC.

The chain links TRBV7-9 to TRBJ1-1; D not certain. Germline values: CDR1 SEHNR, CDR2 FQNEAQ (reference sequence). This CDR3 has 12 residues. The ends were cut back, 3 bases at V and 7 bases at J, with 9 bases in the middle. CDR3 nucleotides: TGTGCCAGCAGCTTGATATCAGGTGAAGCTTTCTTT. Translated, it gives CASSLISGEAFF. Full variable domain (missing parts from reference TRBV7-9 and TRBJ1-1): DTGVSQNPRHKITKRGQNVTFRCDPISEHNRLYWYRQTLGQGPEFLTYFQNEAQLEKSRLLSDRFSAERPKGSFSTLEIQRTEQGDSAMYLCASSLISGEAFFGQGTRLTVV.

Here the CDR3 reads CSVGLGGKVDYEQYF. In DNA form, the CDR3 reads TGCAGCGTTGGGTTGGGGGGGAAGGTCGACTACGAGCAGTACTTC. The V and J genes are TRBV29-1 and TRBJ2-7; 7 nucleotides align to TRBD2. The ends lost 4 bases at V and 3 bases at J; junction bases unmatched: 12. Germline CDR1 is SQVTM and CDR2 is ANQGSEA. The CDR3 has 15 amino acids.

This chain joins TRBV28 and TRBJ2-2; 8 bases align to TRBD1. Trimming cost V 6 bases and J 4 bases; bases outside gene matches: 7. CDR1 and CDR2 from the germline V gene are MDHEN and SYDVKM. The CDR3 contains 15 residues. This chain's CDR3 is CASSVQGGSTGELFF. As DNA, the CDR3 is TGTGCCAGCAGCGTACAGGGGGGAAGCACCGGGGAGCTGTTTTTT.

The V and J genes are TRBV27 and TRBJ1-1, with D unclear. V lost 3 bases, J lost 2 bases, and 13 bases lay in between. In germline, CDR1 is MNHEY, CDR2 SMNVEV (reference sequence). This CDR3 has 15 residues. The CDR3: CASSLSRGGNTEAFF. The CDR3 region has the DNA TGTGCCAGCAGTTTGTCCCGGGGAGGTAACACTGAAGCTTTCTTT.

The rearrangement joins TRBV18 to TRBJ2-7; 11 bases match TRBD2. J gave up 5 bases and V 3 bases, and 3 bases lay outside the gene matches. The CDR3 spans 14 residues. CDR1 and CDR2 from the germline V gene are KGHSH and LQKENI. CDR3 nucleotides: TGTGCCAGCTCACCCTTGACTAGCGGGGACGAGCAGTACTTC. Residues: CASSPLTSGDEQYF.

The chain links TRBV28 to TRBJ1-1, with 7 bases aligning to TRBD1. The CDR3 is 14 amino acids. CDR1 MDHEN and CDR2 SYDVKM come from the germline V gene. V was pared by 6 bases and J by 0 bases, with 4 bases of the junction left unmatched. The CDR3 is CASSTGQMNTEAFF. DNA for the CDR3: TGTGCCAGCAGCACGGGACAGATGAACACTGAAGCTTTCTTT.

The chain couples TRBV7-2 to TRBJ2-3; 7 bases fit TRBD2. The CDR3 extends over 16 amino acids. From germline, CDR1 is SGHTA and CDR2 FQGNSA. V trimming: 2 bases; J trimming: 4 bases; junction bases outside the gene matches: 9. The CDR3 reads CASSLTGLAGADTQYF. The CDR3 DNA reads as TGTGCCAGCAGCTTAACGGGCCTTGCGGGGGCAGATACGCAGTATTTT.

The chain joins TRBV28 to TRBJ1-1; D is unresolved. The CDR3 extends over 13 amino acids. Trimming took off 4 bases at V and 0 bases at J, with 6 bases between the two ends. Germline assignment: CDR1 MDHEN and CDR2 SYDVKM. The CDR3 nucleotides are TGTGCCAGCAGTTCTATAGTGAACACTGAAGCTTTCTTT. Protein product: CASSSIVNTEAFF.

The chain couples TRBV7-9 to TRBJ2-1; 9 bases map to TRBD2. The length of the CDR3 is 16 residues. Germline-derived CDR1 and CDR2 are SEHNR and FQNEAQ (reference sequence). V lost 4 bases to trimming and J lost 4 bases; unmatched junction nucleotides: 8. The CDR3 reads CASSSPAGGPYNEQFF. The DNA for the CDR3 is TGTGCCAGCAGCTCACCAGCGGGAGGACCGTACAATGAGCAGTTCTTC.

The J gene is TRBJ2-5, the V gene TRBV28; no reliable D call. The end of the DNA fits TRBJ2-7 better, so the J call may be wrong. Germline V gene data show CDR1 as MDHEN and CDR2 as SYDVKM. This CDR3 region has 12 residues. The CDR3 DNA sequence: TGTGCCAGCTCTGAGGTTGGTGGCGAGCAGTACTTC. Amino acids: CASSEVGGEQYF.